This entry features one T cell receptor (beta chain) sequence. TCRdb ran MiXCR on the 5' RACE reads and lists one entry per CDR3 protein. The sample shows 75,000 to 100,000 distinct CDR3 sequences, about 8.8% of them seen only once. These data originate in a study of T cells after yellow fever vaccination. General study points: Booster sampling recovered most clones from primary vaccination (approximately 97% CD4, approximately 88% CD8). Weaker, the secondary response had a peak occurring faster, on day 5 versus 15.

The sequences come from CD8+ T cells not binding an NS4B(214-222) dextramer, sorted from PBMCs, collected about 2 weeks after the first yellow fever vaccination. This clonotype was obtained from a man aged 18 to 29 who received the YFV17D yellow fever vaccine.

The CDR3 here is CASSPSGPSYNEQFF. CDR3 nucleotide sequence: TGTGCCAGCAGTCCGAGCGGGCCCTCCTACAATGAGCAGTTCTTC. V usage is TRBV6-1 and J usage is TRBJ2-1; a weak D match, TRBD2 (6 bases). This CDR3 has 15 amino acids. Germline V gene sequence: CDR1 MNHNS, CDR2 SASEGT. The ends were cut back, 5 bases at V and 0 bases at J, with 11 bases in the middle.